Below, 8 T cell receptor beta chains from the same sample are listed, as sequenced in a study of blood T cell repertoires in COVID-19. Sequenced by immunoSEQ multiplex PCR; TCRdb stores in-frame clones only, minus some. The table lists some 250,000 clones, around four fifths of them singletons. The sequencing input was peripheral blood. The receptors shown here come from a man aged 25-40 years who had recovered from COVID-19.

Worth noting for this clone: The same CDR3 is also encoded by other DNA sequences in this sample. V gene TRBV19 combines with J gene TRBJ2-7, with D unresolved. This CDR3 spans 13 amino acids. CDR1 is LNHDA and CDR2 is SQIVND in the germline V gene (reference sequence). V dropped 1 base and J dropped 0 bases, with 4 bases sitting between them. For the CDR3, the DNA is TGTGCCAGTAGTATAGCCAGCTCCTACGAGCAGTACTTC. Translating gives CASSIASSYEQYF.

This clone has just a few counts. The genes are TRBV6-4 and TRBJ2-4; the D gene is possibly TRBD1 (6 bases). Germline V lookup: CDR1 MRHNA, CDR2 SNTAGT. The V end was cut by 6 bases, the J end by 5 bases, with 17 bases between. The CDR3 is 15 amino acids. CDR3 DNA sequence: TGTGCCAGCAGCCTCGAAGGGGGAAGTGAAAACATTCAGTACTTC. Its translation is CASSLEGGSENIQYF.

CDR3 in DNA: TGTGCCAGCAGCCAAGGTGGACAGGGGGAAAGGGCTTTCTTT. Translated: CASSQGGQGERAFF. The gene calls are TRBV3-1 (or the pseudogene TRBV3-2) and TRBJ1-1; 10 bases align to TRBD1. V lost 1 base to trimming and J lost 11 bases; unmatched junction nucleotides: 7. Germline V gives CDR1 LGHDT, CDR2 YNNKEL (reference sequence). The CDR3 is 14 residues long.

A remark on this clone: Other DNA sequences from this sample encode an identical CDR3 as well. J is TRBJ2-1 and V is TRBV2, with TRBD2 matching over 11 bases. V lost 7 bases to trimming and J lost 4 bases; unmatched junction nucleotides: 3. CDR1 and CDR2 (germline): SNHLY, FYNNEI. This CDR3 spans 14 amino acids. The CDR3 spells CASKTSGGYNEQFF. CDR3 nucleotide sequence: TGTGCCAGCAAAACTAGCGGGGGATACAATGAGCAGTTCTTC.

CDR3 nucleotide sequence: TGTGCCAGTAGTCCGGGGGGGGCGAGCAGGGATGAGCAGTTCTTC. This encodes CASSPGGASRDEQFF. V usage is TRBV19 and J usage is TRBJ2-1; 8 nucleotides align to TRBD2. The CDR3 has 15 amino acids. The trim removed 5 bases at V and 8 bases at J, leaving 11 bases unmatched. CDR1 and CDR2 from the germline V gene are LNHDA and SQIVND (reference sequence).

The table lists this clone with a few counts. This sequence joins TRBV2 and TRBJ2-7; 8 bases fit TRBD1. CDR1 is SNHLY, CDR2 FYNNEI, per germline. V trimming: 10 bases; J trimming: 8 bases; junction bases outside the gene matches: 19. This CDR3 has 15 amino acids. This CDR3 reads CAIKTLRTGSMKQYV. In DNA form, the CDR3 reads TGTGCCATCAAAACCCTCCGGACAGGGTCGATGAAGCAGTACGTC.

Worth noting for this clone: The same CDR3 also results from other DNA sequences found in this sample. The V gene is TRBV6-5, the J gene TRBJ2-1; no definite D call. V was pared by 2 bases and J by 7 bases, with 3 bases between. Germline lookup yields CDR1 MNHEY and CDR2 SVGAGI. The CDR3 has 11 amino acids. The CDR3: CASSYLNEQFF. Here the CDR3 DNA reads TGTGCCAGCAGTTACCTGAATGAGCAGTTCTTC.

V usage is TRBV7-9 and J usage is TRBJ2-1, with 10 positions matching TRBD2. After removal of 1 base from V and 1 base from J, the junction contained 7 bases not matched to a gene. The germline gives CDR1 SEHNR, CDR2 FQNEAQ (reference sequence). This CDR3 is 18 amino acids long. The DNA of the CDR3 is TGTGCCAGCAGCTTAGATAGCGGGGGGCCGATTTCCTACAATGAGCAGTTCTTC. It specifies CASSLDSGGPISYNEQFF.